Presented here are 21 T cell receptor beta chains from one specimen sequenced in a study of PD-1 blockade in classical Hodgkin lymphoma (dated by TCRdb to the early 2020s). The library was obtained by the immunoSEQ multiplex PCR assay. Held by TCRdb, this immuneACCESS table contains in-frame sequences only and omits some clones. Under half of the omission traces to an unresolved V gene where checked; the cause of the rest is unknown. This sample lists fewer than 6,500 clones; 77% were detected once. 37% of the sample is held by the ten biggest clonotypes. The time point label here, explained by the study, means: cycle 1 day 1 (C1D1), immediately before nivolumab initiation. All trial patients had relapsed after autologous stem cell transplantation, with cohorts A, B and C differing in prior brentuximab vedotin exposure. The material was peripheral blood mononuclear cells (PBMCs), obtained at baseline. These TCRs come from a human donor with classical Hodgkin lymphoma.

This clone was recorded a few times. This chain connects TRBV5-1 to TRBJ2-3, with 14 bases fitting TRBD2. Per germline, CDR1 SGHRS and CDR2 YFSETQ. V was pared by 4 bases and J by 5 bases, with 9 bases of the junction left unmatched. This CDR3 contains 17 residues. The CDR3 here is CASSIATSGRAIDTQYF. DNA of the CDR3: TGCGCCAGCAGCATAGCGACTAGCGGGAGGGCCATAGATACGCAGTATTTT. Full variable domain (rest looked up from reference TRBV5-1 and TRBJ2-3): KAGVTQTPRYLIKTRGQQVTLSCSPISGHRSVSWYQQTPGQGLQFLFEYFSETQRNKGNFPGRFSGRQFSNSRSEMNVSTLELGDSALYLCASSIATSGRAIDTQYFGPGTRLTVL.

The chain recombines TRBV5-4 with TRBJ2-3; a possible D gene is TRBD2 (6 bases). Deletions cut 2 bases from V and 2 bases from J, with 15 bases between. The CDR3 contains 16 residues. Germline V gene data show CDR1 as SGHNT and CDR2 as YYREEE (reference sequence). The CDR3, as DNA: TGTGCCAGCAGCTTCGGTCCGCGGGGAAACACAGATACGCAGTATTTT. It encodes CASSFGPRGNTDTQYF.

The chain recombines TRBV19 with TRBJ1-1; 9 bases match TRBD1. This CDR3 has 13 residues. Germline V lookup: CDR1 LNHDA, CDR2 SQIVND (reference sequence). V lost 4 bases and J lost 9; bases outside the gene matches: 6. The CDR3 coding sequence is TGTGCCAGTAGTAACAGCGGACAGGGGCAAGCTTTCTTT. Translation: CASSNSGQGQAFF.

The chain employs TRBV28 and TRBJ1-2; D remains ambiguous. Germline CDR1 and CDR2: MDHEN and SYDVKM. V was trimmed by 4 bases and J by 3 bases, leaving 15 bases between them. This CDR3 comprises 15 residues. As DNA, the CDR3 is TGTGCCAGCAGTTCCGCCGGAGAGCCCTACTATGGCTACACCTTC. This encodes CASSSAGEPYYGYTF.

J is TRBJ2-7 and V is TRBV11-2; possible D gene TRBD2, 6 bases. The CDR3 covers 15 residues. Germline-derived CDR1 and CDR2 are SGHAT and FQNNGV. Trimming removed 2 bases at V and 3 bases at J, with 14 bases between. CDR3 nucleotide sequence: TGTGCCAGCAGCTTATTGGGGACTGCCCTCTACGAGCAGTACTTC. Translated, it gives CASSLLGTALYEQYF.

The chain carries TRBV30 and TRBJ2-1, with 9 bases that match TRBD2. V lost 1 base to trimming and J lost 7 bases; unmatched junction nucleotides: 5. CDR3 length: 14 residues. Germline loops: CDR1 GTSNPN, CDR2 SVGIG (reference sequence). CDR3 in DNA: TGTGCCTGGAGTGCGCGGGAGGGACGGAATGAGCAGTTCTTC. Its protein is CAWSAREGRNEQFF.

CDR3 sequence: CASRTSGRGNEQFF. The CDR3, as DNA: TGTGCCAGCAGGACTAGCGGGAGAGGAAATGAGCAGTTCTTC. The J gene is TRBJ2-1, the V gene TRBV6-6, with 12 positions matching TRBD2. CDR1 and CDR2 (germline): MNHNY, SVGAGI (reference sequence). CDR3 length equals 14 residues. The J segment lost 7 bases and the V segment lost 6 bases, leaving 4 bases of the junction unmatched.

The J gene is TRBJ1-1, the V gene TRBV19; tentative D call: TRBD1 (6 bases). Germline CDR1 and CDR2: LNHDA and SQIVND (reference sequence). The CDR3 loop spans 14 amino acids. Trimming removed 1 base from V and 1 base from J, with 7 bases in between. The CDR3 here is CASSIVGANTEAFF. The CDR3 DNA follows: TGTGCCAGTAGTATAGTGGGGGCGAACACTGAAGCTTTCTTT. The variable domain in full, completed from reference TRBV19 and TRBJ1-1, reads DGGITQSPKYLFRKEGQNVTLSCEQNLNHDAMYWYRQDPGQGLRLIYYSQIVNDFQKGDIAEGYSVSREKKESFPLTVTSAQKNPTAFYLCASSIVGANTEAFFGQGTRLTVV.

Only a few counts were recorded for this clone. J is TRBJ1-2 and V is TRBV7-4; 12 bases agree with TRBD1. CDR1 SGHVT and CDR2 SQSDAQ come from the germline V gene. The CDR3 loop spans 18 amino acids. The V and J ends lost 2 bases and 8 bases, in that order; junction bases with no gene match: 15. CDR3 bases: TGTGCCAGCAGCTTAAAATTGGGTCTGGGACAGGGGGCATGGGGCTACACCTTC. This encodes CASSLKLGLGQGAWGYTF. Full variable domain (outside the CDR3, taken from reference TRBV7-4 and TRBJ1-2): GAGVSQSPRYKVAKRGRDVALRCDSISGHVTLYWYRQTLGQGSEVLTYSQSDAQRDKSGRPSGRFSAERPERSVSTLKIQRTEQGDSAVYLCASSLKLGLGQGAWGYTFGSGTRLTVV.

In nucleotides, the CDR3 is TGTGCCAGCAGCTGGGACAGGGTCACTGAAGCTTTCTTT. Amino acid sequence: CASSWDRVTEAFF. The chain joins TRBV5-6 to TRBJ1-1, with TRBD1 identical over 9 bases. Germline-derived CDR1 and CDR2 are SGHDT and YYEEEE. This CDR3 is 13 amino acids long. After removal of 3 bases from V and 4 bases from J, the junction contained 1 base not matched to a gene. The whole variable domain, filled in from reference TRBV5-6 and TRBJ1-1, reads DAGVTQSPTHLIKTRGQQVTLRCSPKSGHDTVSWYQQALGQGPQFIFQYYEEEERQRGNFPDRFSGHQFPNYSSELNVNALLLGDSALYLCASSWDRVTEAFFGQGTRLTVV.

The J gene is TRBJ1-2, the V gene TRBV18; 9 nucleotides agree with TRBD1. Germline V lookup: CDR1 KGHSH, CDR2 LQKENI. The CDR3 covers 14 residues. V gave up 3 bases and J gave up 2 bases; unmatched junction bases: 1. The CDR3 spells CASSPGTGNYGYTF. The CDR3 coding sequence is TGTGCCAGCTCACCCGGGACAGGGAACTATGGCTACACCTTC.

This clone was picked up a small number of times. The chain carries TRBV7-9 and TRBJ2-1; D gene unclear. Trimming left V 4 bases short and J 7 bases short, with 11 bases between. Germline assignment: CDR1 SEHNR and CDR2 FQNEAQ (reference sequence). The CDR3 consists of 13 residues. For the CDR3, the DNA is TGTGCCAGCAGCTCCCTGAACGGGAATGAGCAGTTCTTC. As protein: CASSSLNGNEQFF. Full variable domain (outside the CDR3, taken from reference TRBV7-9 and TRBJ2-1): DTGVSQNPRHKITKRGQNVTFRCDPISEHNRLYWYRQTLGQGPEFLTYFQNEAQLEKSRLLSDRFSAERPKGSFSTLEIQRTEQGDSAMYLCASSSLNGNEQFFGPGTRLTVL.

The chain uses TRBV5-4 and TRBJ1-1; D uncertain. The CDR3 contains 13 residues. V lost 3 bases and J 6 bases, leaving 12 bases between the germline ends. Germline CDR1 reads SGHNT; CDR2 reads YYREEE (reference sequence). The CDR3 region is CASSSGVRSEAFF. CDR3 sequence (DNA): TGTGCCAGCAGCTCTGGGGTTAGATCTGAAGCTTTCTTT.

The rearrangement links TRBV18 to TRBJ1-1, with TRBD1 matching over 7 bases. The CDR3 loop spans 16 amino acids. The trim removed 0 bases at V and 4 bases at J, leaving 8 bases unmatched. In germline, CDR1 is KGHSH, CDR2 LQKENI. The CDR3 region is CASSPPGRQGGTEAFF. CDR3 bases: TGTGCCAGCTCACCACCTGGTCGACAGGGAGGCACTGAAGCTTTCTTT.

The genes are TRBV11-3 and TRBJ2-2; no clear D. Looked up from germline, CDR1 is SGHNT and CDR2 is YENEEA. The CDR3 length is 12 residues. The ends were cut back, 5 bases at V and 5 bases at J, with 6 bases in the middle. CDR3 in amino acids: CASSPNTGELFF. CDR3 sequence (DNA): TGTGCCAGCAGCCCAAATACCGGGGAGCTGTTTTTT.

The chain combines TRBV6-1 with TRBJ1-2; D unclear. Deletions cut 4 bases from V and 10 bases from J, with 16 bases between. CDR3 length equals 13 residues. Germline V gene lookup returns CDR1 MNHNS and CDR2 SASEGT. CDR3 bases: TGTGCCAGCAGTGTTGTGGGCGAGCAAGACTACACCTTC. This gives the protein CASSVVGEQDYTF.

The chain couples TRBV4-2 to TRBJ2-1; D is unclear. Trimming shortened V by 3 bases and J by 6 bases, and 6 bases separated the two germline ends. The V gene's germline CDR1 is LGHNA and CDR2 YNFKEQ. CDR3 length equals 12 residues. CDR3 amino acids: CASSQVGNEQFF. The DNA of the CDR3 is TGTGCCAGCAGCCAGGTCGGCAATGAGCAGTTCTTC.

The V and J genes are TRBV5-5 and TRBJ2-4, with 10 positions matching TRBD2. Germline assignment: CDR1 SGHKS and CDR2 YYEKEE (reference sequence). J lost 0 bases, V lost 2 bases, and 8 bases had no gene match. This CDR3 is 18 amino acids long. The CDR3 DNA sequence: TGTGCCAGCAGCTTAACCCTAGCGGGAGATCTAGCCAAAAACATTCAGTACTTC. This codes for CASSLTLAGDLAKNIQYF.

This rearrangement joins TRBV7-6 to TRBJ2-1, with TRBD2 as a possible D gene (6 bases). CDR1 is SGHVS, CDR2 FNYEAQ, per germline. The V end lost 3 bases, the J end lost 8 bases, and 14 bases lay between the germline ends. This CDR3 has 14 residues. CDR3 sequence reads: CASSLRGSMDEQFF. In DNA, the CDR3 is TGTGCCAGCAGCTTGCGGGGAAGCATGGATGAGCAGTTCTTC.

The rearrangement uses TRBV7-3 and TRBJ2-6; possible D gene TRBD2, 5 bases. The V gene's germline CDR1 is SGHTA and CDR2 FQGTGA. Trimming took 3 bases from V and 2 from J, leaving 5 bases between them. The length of the CDR3 is 14 residues. CDR3 DNA sequence: TGTGCCAGCAGCTTCGGGGCTGGGGCCAACGTCCTGACTTTC. Its protein is CASSFGAGANVLTF.

V and J are TRBV7-6 and TRBJ1-1; TRBD1 might be the D (6 bases). Germline V gives CDR1 SGHVS, CDR2 FNYEAQ. The CDR3 length is 16 residues. Trimming left V 5 bases short and J 2 bases short, with 18 bases between. The CDR3 DNA is TGTGCCAGCAGCCCCACCCCTCGGACAGCAAACACTGAAGCTTTCTTT. The encoded protein is CASSPTPRTANTEAFF.